Presented here are 17 T cell receptor beta chains from one specimen sequenced in a study of T cells after yellow fever vaccination (dated by TCRdb to the late 2010s). Per the publication, the treatment or condition label means: live attenuated yellow fever vaccine strain. Library creation used 5' RACE. The instrument given in TCRdb is Illumina HiSeq 2500. TCRdb passed the public sequencing reads through fastp at Q25 and MiXCR, retaining productive beta sequences. Under each unique CDR3 protein, matching rows form one entry showing the most common genes and DNA. Within this sample are 200,000 to 300,000 distinct CDR3 sequences, with approximately 6.7% of them counted one time only. The ten largest account for about 0.95% of the sample. The material was CD4+ T cells sorted from PBMCs, obtained on the day of the yellow fever booster vaccination. Receptor source: a man between 25 and 39 years old who received the YFV17D yellow fever vaccine.

This clonotype was observed a handful of times. This chain uses TRBV7-9 with TRBJ2-7; D call uncertain. V lost 7 bases to trimming and J lost 1 base, with 8 bases between them. CDR3 size: 12 residues. From germline, CDR1 is SEHNR and CDR2 FQNEAQ (reference sequence). In DNA, the CDR3 is TGTGCCAGCACCTCGAGGTCCTACGAGCAGTACTTC. Translated, it gives CASTSRSYEQYF.

The chain carries TRBV7-3 and TRBJ2-5; maybe TRBD1 (5 bases). CDR3 length equals 14 residues. Germline loops: CDR1 SGHTA, CDR2 FQGTGA. Between the trimmed V and J ends, which lost 0 bases and 5 bases, there was a span of 10 bases. The CDR3 nucleotides read TGTGCCAGCAGCTTAACGCCAGGGATGGAGACCCAGTACTTC. As protein: CASSLTPGMETQYF.

CDR3: CASSLGGPTEAFF. The CDR3 DNA follows: TGTGCCAGCAGCTTAGGAGGACCTACTGAAGCTTTCTTT. This chain uses TRBV11-3 with TRBJ1-1; D uncertain. CDR3 length: 13 residues. Germline CDR1 and CDR2: SGHNT and YENEEA. Trimming shortened V by 1 base and J by 5 bases, and 8 bases separated the two germline ends. Full variable domain (remainder filled in from reference TRBV11-3 and TRBJ1-1): EAGVVQSPRYKIIEKKQPVAFWCNPISGHNTLYWYLQNLGQGPELLIRYENEEAVDDSQLPKDRFSAERLKGVDSTLKIQPAELGDSAVYLCASSLGGPTEAFFGQGTRLTVV.

This clonotype turned up a few times. The chain has TRBV20-1 and TRBJ2-3; D is unresolved. V lost 4 bases to trimming and J lost 0 bases, with 14 bases between them. This CDR3 spans 15 amino acids. Germline V gene data show CDR1 as DFQATT and CDR2 as SNEGSKA (reference sequence). The CDR3 protein is CSAKSGGPSTDTQYF. The DNA for the CDR3 is TGCAGTGCTAAGAGTGGCGGACCTAGCACAGATACGCAGTATTTT.

CDR3 sequence reads: CASSHDPSGANVLTF. The CDR3 coding sequence is TGCGCCAGCAGCCATGACCCGTCTGGGGCCAACGTCCTGACTTTC. The gene calls are TRBV5-1 and TRBJ2-6; D gene ambiguous. The CDR3 totals 15 residues. Germline CDR1 and CDR2: SGHRS and YFSETQ. V was shortened by 4 bases and J by 1 base, with 9 bases between the two germline ends.

This clonotype was found a few times. This chain uses TRBV20-1 with TRBJ2-7; a possible D gene is TRBD1 (6 bases). The CDR3 runs 14 residues. Trimming left V 4 bases short and J 1 base short, with 14 bases between. CDR1 and CDR2 from the germline V gene are DFQATT and SNEGSKA (reference sequence). CDR3 region: CSATGDIHSYEQYF. CDR3 nucleotides: TGCAGTGCTACAGGGGACATCCATTCCTACGAGCAGTACTTC.

This clonotype has a count of ten or more. This chain joins TRBV20-1 and TRBJ2-1; D gene ambiguous. Trimming left V 6 bases short and J 8 bases short, with 11 bases between. The CDR3 runs to 11 residues. Germline V CDR1 and CDR2: DFQATT, SNEGSKA (reference sequence). As DNA, the CDR3 is TGCAGTGCCCCTGAGTGGGATGAGCAGTTCTTC. This translates into CSAPEWDEQFF.

The gene calls are TRBV5-6 and TRBJ2-5; D ambiguous. Germline V CDR1 and CDR2: SGHDT, YYEEEE. The CDR3 has 13 residues. Deletions cut 0 bases from V and 5 bases from J, with 8 bases between. The CDR3 is CASSLGALETQYF. The CDR3 region has the DNA TGTGCCAGCAGCTTGGGGGCCTTGGAGACCCAGTACTTC.

The V and J genes are TRBV20-1 and TRBJ2-7, with D perhaps assigned TRBD1 or TRBD2 (7 bases each). Looked up from germline, CDR1 is DFQATT and CDR2 is SNEGSKA (reference sequence). This CDR3 has 17 amino acids. V lost 3 bases and J lost 4, with 25 bases in between. DNA for the CDR3: TGCAGTGCTAGCCGGGACAGCGTTCCTTTCGGGGGGTACGAGCAGTACTTC. It specifies CSASRDSVPFGGYEQYF.

This clonotype was detected only once. The chain is built from TRBV12-3 or TRBV12-4 and TRBJ1-6; 8 bases are a match to TRBD1. The trim removed 11 bases at V and 9 bases at J, leaving 24 bases unmatched. There are 18 residues in the CDR3. CDR3 nucleotide sequence: TGTGCCTTCAGGTTTCAAGGTGCCGGACAGGGAGTTCCTTCACCCCTCCACTTT. It is translated as CAFRFQGAGQGVPSPLHF.

This clonotype appeared a few times. CDR3: CSAGQGATDTQYF. Here the CDR3 DNA reads TGCAGCGCGGGGCAGGGGGCAACAGATACGCAGTATTTT. This chain links TRBV29-1 with TRBJ2-3; 8 nucleotides agree with TRBD1. This CDR3 is 13 amino acids long. V was clipped by 7 bases and J by 3 bases; unmatched bases: 6. CDR1 and CDR2 (germline): SQVTM, ANQGSEA.

This clonotype showed up just a few times. The V gene is TRBV6-1, the J gene TRBJ2-7; TRBD1 agrees at 8 bases. The V segment lost 8 bases and the J segment 0 bases; nucleotides outside the gene matches: 9. The CDR3 length is 15 residues. From germline, CDR1 is MNHNS and CDR2 SASEGT. CDR3 in amino acids: CASRRGGTGSYEQYF. The CDR3 DNA reads TGTGCCAGCCGCCGGGGCGGGACAGGCTCCTACGAGCAGTACTTC.

This clonotype was counted only a few times. The chain joins TRBV15 to TRBJ2-5, with unresolved D. Germline values: CDR1 LNHNV, CDR2 YYDKDF (reference sequence). V shed 0 bases and J shed 4 bases, with 12 bases lying between them. The CDR3 length is 15 residues. CDR3 amino acids: CATSRDQLVAETQYF. CDR3 nucleotides: TGTGCCACCAGCAGAGATCAATTAGTTGCAGAGACCCAGTACTTC.

As concerns this clonotype: Given a much more abundant clone one base away, this may be a read error. The rearrangement joins TRBV2 to TRBJ2-7, with D unclear. Germline V lookup: CDR1 SNHLY, CDR2 FYNNEI. This CDR3 is built from 14 residues. The chain's CDR3 is CAGSDRSNSYEQYF. CDR3 sequence (DNA): TGTGCCGGCAGTGATAGGTCCAACTCCTACGAGCAGTACTTC.

This clonotype was detected many times. The gene calls are TRBV7-2 and TRBJ2-7, with D uncertain. The germline V and J ends were trimmed by 0 bases and 3 bases, with 6 bases remaining between them. The CDR3 spans 13 residues. CDR1 and CDR2 from the germline V gene are SGHTA and FQGNSA. CDR3 residues: CASSLASSYEQYF. CDR3 nucleotide sequence: TGTGCCAGCAGCTTAGCGTCGAGCTACGAGCAGTACTTC.

The table lists this clonotype with a few counts. The J gene is TRBJ2-1, the V gene TRBV30, with D uncertain. V lost 1 base and J lost 3, with 10 bases in between. The CDR3 spans 14 residues. The germline V gene encodes CDR1 GTSNPN and CDR2 SVGIG (reference sequence). CDR3 protein: CAWSGRQYYNEQFF. For the CDR3, the DNA is TGTGCCTGGAGTGGTAGGCAGTACTACAATGAGCAGTTCTTC.

This clonotype has a count of ten or more. The J gene is TRBJ2-4, the V gene TRBV12-3 or TRBV12-4; 8 nucleotides align to TRBD2. V shed 7 bases and J 6 bases; nucleotides not matched to a gene: 8. This CDR3 spans 14 amino acids. CDR3 nucleotides: TGTGCCAGCATCCTAGCGGGCAGCTCAAACATTCAGTACTTC. Amino acid sequence: CASILAGSSNIQYF.